A selection of T cell receptor beta chains follows, all from one sample in a study of a mutant IDH1 vaccine in newly diagnosed glioma. Their target antigens are unknown. The method was immunoSEQ multiplex PCR; TCRdb's version includes in-frame clones alone and lacks a portion of them. This table has tens of thousands of clones, around 81% appearing once. The sequencing used PBMCs, collected from a glioma patient whose treatment included an IDH1 peptide vaccine. These receptors all stem from a woman aged 40 to 50 with glioma. Some clones in this sample may be carry-over from other donors' samples. Both conserved end residues are part of each CDR3. Each record gives: V gene, clone size, CDR3 length, D gene, J gene, CDR3 protein, CDR3 DNA. A D gene is named only where the DNA matches it firmly. For some rows the clone size is stated as once, few or many, or as a class when expanded; others skip it.

>TRBV11-1|NA|13|TRBD1|TRBJ1-2
CASSFSEGAGYTF
TGTGCCAGCAGCTTCTCGGAGGGGGCTGGCTACACCTTC
>TRBV9|NA|16|NA|TRBJ2-2
CASSVERGPVTGELFF
TGTGCCAGCAGCGTAGAAAGGGGCCCCGTCACCGGGGAGCTGTTTTTT
>TRBV11-1|few|14|NA|TRBJ1-2
CASSLMGNKYGYTF
TGTGCCAGCAGCTTGATGGGAAACAAGTATGGCTACACCTTC
>TRBV2|NA|16|NA|TRBJ2-5
CASSVGTGNTQETQYF
TGTGCCAGCAGCGTAGGGACGGGTAACACTCAAGAGACCCAGTACTTC
>TRBV15|NA|13|NA|TRBJ1-2
CATSSDRLGGYTF
TGTGCCACCAGTAGCGACAGGCTTGGGGGCTACACCTTC
>TRBV7-2|NA|14|NA|TRBJ2-7
CASSLMRSSYEQYF
TGTGCCAGCAGCTTAATGCGGAGCTCCTACGAGCAGTACTTC
>TRBV28|few|17|NA|TRBJ1-3
CASRRRIRQERRNTIYF
TGTGCCAGCAGACGAAGAATAAGACAGGAGAGAAGAAACACCATATATTTT
>TRBV19|NA|20|NA|TRBJ1-1
CASSIFAKGRRAGMNTEAFF
TGTGCCAGTAGTATCTTCGCCAAGGGACGCCGGGCCGGTATGAACACTGAAGCTTTCTTT
>TRBV6-6|NA|15|NA|TRBJ2-7
CASSPSPERRYEQYF
TGTGCCAGCAGTCCATCCCCCGAGAGGCGCTACGAGCAGTACTTC
>TRBV4-1|NA|16|NA|TRBJ1-5
CASSQHRAVSNQPQHF
TGCGCCAGCAGCCAACACCGCGCAGTTAGCAATCAGCCCCAGCATTTT
>TRBV27|NA|13|NA|TRBJ1-1
CASSFDWNTEAFF
TGTGCCAGCAGTTTCGACTGGAACACTGAAGCTTTCTTT
>TRBV4-2|NA|20|TRBD2|TRBJ2-2
CASSQDTSGGGIWVTGELFF
TGTGCCAGCAGCCAAGACACTAGCGGGGGCGGAATATGGGTGACCGGGGAGCTGTTTTTT
>TRBV5-4|NA|15|TRBD1|TRBJ1-2
CASSPETGRGYGYTF
TGTGCCAGCAGCCCCGAGACAGGGAGGGGCTATGGCTACACCTTC
>TRBV4-3|NA|15|TRBD1|TRBJ1-5
CASSQDGTENQPQHF
TGCGCCAGCAGCCAAGACGGGACAGAGAATCAGCCCCAGCATTTT
>TRBV25-1|NA|14|TRBD2|TRBJ2-7
CASSEKRDPWWQYF
TGTGCCAGCAGTGAAAAGCGGGACCCTTGGTGGCAGTACTTC
>TRBV5-4|NA|15|NA|TRBJ1-6
CASSAGTDYNSPLHF
TGTGCCAGCAGCGCTGGGACGGACTATAATTCACCCCTCCACTTT
>TRBV5-1|NA|13|NA|TRBJ2-7
CASSLAGSYEQYF
TGCGCCAGCAGCTTGGCCGGCTCCTACGAGCAGTACTTC
>TRBV28|NA|16|NA|TRBJ2-2
CASSPDGPQRAGELFF
TGTGCCAGCAGCCCCGACGGACCCCAGCGGGCCGGGGAGCTGTTTTTT
>TRBV9|NA|15|TRBD1|TRBJ2-7
CASSVEWDSSYEQYF
TGTGCCAGCAGCGTAGAGTGGGACAGCTCCTACGAGCAGTACTTC
>TRBV25-1|NA|16|NA|TRBJ2-1
CASSDRDAYSYNEQFF
TGTGCCAGCAGTGATCGGGACGCTTATAGCTACAATGAGCAGTTCTTC
>TRBV29-1|NA|14|NA|TRBJ2-3
CSAKVSEASDTQYF
TGCAGCGCCAAGGTCTCTGAGGCCTCAGATACGCAGTATTTT
>TRBV6-5|NA|15|NA|TRBJ2-4
CASSYGPQGTNIQYF
TGTGCCAGCAGTTACGGGCCCCAAGGAACCAACATTCAGTACTTC
>TRBV2|NA|15|NA|TRBJ2-2
CAITGPDLGTGELFF
TGTGCCATTACAGGCCCGGACCTCGGCACCGGGGAGCTGTTTTTT
>TRBV19|NA|13|NA|TRBJ2-2
CASKFRHTGELFF
TGTGCCAGTAAGTTCAGGCACACCGGGGAGCTGTTTTTT
>TRBV28|NA|12|NA|TRBJ1-3
CASMPIGHDIYF
TGTGCCAGCATGCCTATCGGACATGACATATATTTT
>TRBV5-6|NA|17|TRBD1|TRBJ2-5
CASSLSLAGGTAETQYF
TGTGCCAGCAGCTTGTCATTGGCAGGGGGCACGGCAGAGACCCAGTACTTC
>TRBV5-4|NA|15|NA|TRBJ2-1
CASSLAKDYSNEQFF
TGTGCCAGCAGCTTGGCAAAGGACTACTCCAATGAGCAGTTCTTC
>TRBV7-9|once|15|NA|TRBJ1-3
CASSFPDMPGNTIYF
TGTGCCAGCAGCTTCCCGGACATGCCCGGAAACACCATATATTTT
>TRBV10-3|NA|13|NA|TRBJ2-7
CAISGQGIYEQYF
TGTGCCATCAGTGGGCAGGGGATCTACGAGCAGTACTTC
>TRBV29-1|few|13|NA|TRBJ1-2
CSVEDGRNYGYTF
TGCAGCGTCGAAGACGGACGGAACTATGGCTACACCTTC
>TRBV18|NA|15|NA|TRBJ2-1
CASSPTGSTYNEQFF
TGTGCCAGCTCACCAACAGGGAGTACCTACAATGAGCAGTTCTTC
>TRBV18|once|13|NA|TRBJ2-1
CASSPPGVNQQFF
TGTGCCAGCTCACCACCGGGGGTTAATCAGCAGTTCTTC
>TRBV4-1|NA|18|TRBD1|TRBJ1-3
CASSQDGTGGVTGNTIYF
TGCGCCAGCAGCCAAGATGGGACAGGGGGTGTAACTGGAAACACCATATATTTT
>TRBV6-1|NA|12|NA|TRBJ1-5
CASSDLLQPQHF
TGTGCCAGCAGTGATCTTTTACAGCCCCAGCATTTT
>TRBV5-6|NA|14|NA|TRBJ1-4
CASSLVPTNEKLFF
TGTGCCAGCAGCTTGGTGCCAACTAATGAAAAACTGTTTTTT
>TRBV19|few|14|TRBD1|TRBJ1-5
CASSSGQNNQPQHF
TGTGCCAGTAGTTCGGGACAGAACAATCAGCCCCAGCATTTT
>TRBV11-3|NA|15|NA|TRBJ2-7
CASSSGPQRGHEQYF
TGTGCCAGCAGCTCCGGCCCGCAAAGAGGCCACGAGCAGTACTTC
>TRBV4-3|NA|17|NA|TRBJ2-7
CASSQSFAGTQAYEQYF
TGCGCCAGCAGCCAATCTTTCGCCGGGACCCAGGCCTACGAGCAGTACTTC
>TRBV19|NA|13|NA|TRBJ1-1
CASSVTGNTEAFF
TGTGCCAGTAGTGTGACAGGTAACACTGAAGCTTTCTTT
>TRBV10-3|NA|11|NA|TRBJ2-5
CAAGGRETQYF
TGTGCCGCCGGGGGTAGGGAGACCCAGTACTTC
>TRBV7-9|once|15|NA|TRBJ2-3
CASSSYRGGGDTQYF
TGTGCCAGCAGCTCCTACAGGGGAGGTGGAGATACGCAGTATTTT